The subject of this entry is one T cell receptor beta chain. Its specificity is unknown. This entry comes from a study of vaccination and CD4 T cells after COVID-19. Researchers used the Oncomine TCR Beta short-read assay to sequence DNA from cultured CD4+ T cells. TCRdb re-analysed the PCR reads in MiXCR, keeping a single row per CDR3 protein. The top ten hold over 20% of the sample, which has 9,000 to 10,000 distinct CDR3 sequences, approximately 49% seen once. Treatment defined: approximately nine-day PBMC culture with coronavirus spike peptide pools or control peptides (ViraFEST assay). Germline V CDR1 and CDR2: SGDLS, YYNGEE. V was clipped by 0 bases and J by 8 bases, with 8 bases between them. The CDR3 consists of 13 residues.

The TCR originated in a human donor who had recovered from COVID-19. The sequenced sample consisted of CD4+ T cells from blood, cultured in vitro. The chain carries TRBV9 and TRBJ2-2, with no clear D. CDR3 loop: CASSVAALGELFF. Written as DNA, the CDR3 is TGTGCCAGCAGCGTAGCCGCCCTGGGGGAGCTGTTTTTT.